These 22 T cell receptor beta chains were all obtained from the same sample, sequenced in a study of blood T cell repertoires in COVID-19. Sequenced by immunoSEQ multiplex PCR; TCRdb stores in-frame clones only, minus some. The table lists 150,000 or so clones, 75% to 90% of them singletons. Sequencing used peripheral blood. These receptors were collected from a man of 80 years or more with acute or convalescent COVID-19.

The chain has TRBV18 and TRBJ1-4; D is undetermined. Germline CDR1 reads KGHSH; CDR2 reads LQKENI. The CDR3 extends over 15 amino acids. V lost 3 bases and J 1 base, leaving 9 bases between the germline ends. CDR3 nucleotide sequence: TGTGCCAGCTCACCTCGGGAAGGAACTAATGAAAAACTGTTTTTT. Residues: CASSPREGTNEKLFF.

The genes are TRBV4-1 and TRBJ2-1; TRBD2 agrees at 8 bases. J gave up 2 bases and V 1 base, and 7 bases lay outside the gene matches. The germline V gene encodes CDR1 MGHRA and CDR2 YSYEKL. This CDR3 has 17 amino acids. CDR3 sequence reads: CASSQVPAGVPYNEQFF. CDR3 nucleotide sequence: TGCGCCAGCAGCCAAGTCCCAGCGGGAGTCCCCTACAATGAGCAGTTCTTC.

The rearrangement uses TRBV5-4 and TRBJ1-1; 9 bases line up with TRBD1. The CDR3 contains 14 residues. CDR1 and CDR2 from the germline V gene are SGHNT and YYREEE (reference sequence). Trimming took 4 bases from V and 5 from J; bases not matched to a gene: 6. The CDR3 DNA reads as TGTGCCAGCAGCAAACAGGGGGCCTGGACTGAAGCTTTCTTT. The encoded protein is CASSKQGAWTEAFF.

In this sample, this clone turned up a few times. The V gene is TRBV24-1, the J gene TRBJ2-7; TRBD2 matches at 7 bases. J was trimmed by 6 bases and V by 3 bases; bases with no gene match: 4. This CDR3 has 13 amino acids. Germline CDR1 KGHDR, CDR2 SFDVKD. The CDR3 loop reads CATSDRLASEQYF. CDR3 DNA sequence: TGTGCCACCAGTGATCGACTAGCTAGCGAGCAGTACTTC.

This chain connects TRBV3-1 (or the pseudogene TRBV3-2) to TRBJ2-2, with 8 bases identical to TRBD1. V lost 3 bases, J lost 4 bases, and 13 bases stayed unmatched. The CDR3 contains 18 residues. CDR1 is LGHDT, CDR2 YNNKEL, per germline (reference sequence). CDR3 residues: CASSHYRQTGASTGELFF. CDR3 nucleotide sequence: TGTGCCAGCAGCCACTATAGACAGACAGGGGCGAGCACCGGGGAGCTGTTTTTT.

A note on this clone: Other DNA sequences within the sample encode an identical CDR3. The J gene is TRBJ1-1, the V gene TRBV19; 7 bases fit TRBD1. V dropped 6 bases and J dropped 0; count of bases not matched to a gene: 4. The CDR3 loop spans 14 amino acids. Germline CDR1 reads LNHDA; CDR2 reads SQIVND (reference sequence). The DNA for the CDR3 is TGTGCCAGTAGGAGACAGGGCATGAACACTGAAGCTTTCTTT. Its translation: CASRRQGMNTEAFF.

The chain combines TRBV7-9 with TRBJ2-1; 14 bases are shared with TRBD2. Per the germline V gene, CDR1 is SEHNR and CDR2 is FQNEAQ (reference sequence). V gave up 4 bases and J gave up 6 bases; unmatched junction bases: 14. CDR3 length: 19 amino acids. CDR3 DNA: TGTGCCAGCAGCTACAGGACTAGCGGGGGGCCCCTTCTTGGCAATGAGCAGTTCTTC. Residues: CASSYRTSGGPLLGNEQFF.

The chain has TRBV5-1 and TRBJ2-5; 8 nucleotides match TRBD1. V shed 2 bases, J shed 5 bases, and the junction held 11 bases outside the gene matches. The germline V gene encodes CDR1 SGHRS and CDR2 YFSETQ. This CDR3 is 16 amino acids long. Written as DNA, the CDR3 is TGCGCCAGCAGCTTTCTTCACAGGGGGTCTTCGGAGACCCAGTACTTC. Translating gives CASSFLHRGSSETQYF.

The chain combines TRBV4-2 with TRBJ2-1, with TRBD2 matching 13 bases. V gave up 0 bases and J gave up 0 bases; unmatched junction bases: 8. Germline-derived CDR1 and CDR2 are LGHNA and YNFKEQ. The CDR3 runs 20 residues. This CDR3 is CASSQDGRTSGRISYNEQFF. DNA for the CDR3: TGTGCCAGCAGCCAAGATGGGCGGACTAGCGGGAGAATCTCCTACAATGAGCAGTTCTTC.

The chain links TRBV24-1 to TRBJ2-5, with D possibly TRBD2 on 6 matching bases. Germline V gene lookup returns CDR1 KGHDR and CDR2 SFDVKD. V was cut by 0 bases and J by 5 bases, with 21 bases left in between. CDR3 length: 18 amino acids. The CDR3 DNA reads TGTGCCACCAGTGATTTGCAGTTCTCGGGGCCCCGGGGGGAGACCCAGTACTTC. Its translation: CATSDLQFSGPRGETQYF.

The rearrangement uses TRBV3-1 (or the pseudogene TRBV3-2) and TRBJ2-3; no clear D. The V gene lost 5 bases and the J gene lost 4 bases, with 4 bases spanning the gap. Germline V lookup: CDR1 LGHDT, CDR2 YNNKEL (reference sequence). The CDR3 runs 11 residues. CDR3 DNA sequence: TGTGCCAGCAGCGAGGCAGATACGCAGTATTTT. Its protein is CASSEADTQYF.

J is TRBJ2-5 and V is TRBV15; TRBD1 agrees at 7 bases. Looked up from germline, CDR1 is LNHNV and CDR2 is YYDKDF (reference sequence). The junction had 1 base not matched to a gene; V was cut back by 1 base and J by 5 bases. The CDR3 runs to 13 residues. CDR3 loop: CATSRVRGETQYF. In nucleotides, the CDR3 is TGTGCCACCAGCAGAGTCAGGGGGGAGACCCAGTACTTC.

The rearrangement links TRBV27 to TRBJ2-2; 7 bases map to TRBD1. Looked up from germline, CDR1 is MNHEY and CDR2 is SMNVEV (reference sequence). After removal of 5 bases from V and 0 bases from J, the junction contained 6 bases not matched to a gene. The CDR3 is made up of 16 amino acids. CDR3 in amino acids: CASSVSRGSNTGELFF. The CDR3 DNA is TGTGCCAGCAGTGTCTCCAGGGGGTCGAACACCGGGGAGCTGTTTTTT.

V and J are TRBV2 and TRBJ1-5, with D possibly matching TRBD1 (5 bases). The V end was cut by 4 bases, the J end by 3 bases, with 10 bases between. The CDR3 spans 14 residues. Looked up from germline, CDR1 is SNHLY and CDR2 is FYNNEI. CDR3 loop: CASSAGKLNQPQHF. CDR3 nucleotide sequence: TGTGCCAGCAGTGCAGGGAAGCTCAATCAGCCCCAGCATTTT.

The rearrangement uses TRBV11-3 and TRBJ1-5; D gene ambiguous. Germline V gives CDR1 SGHNT, CDR2 YENEEA. This CDR3 spans 13 amino acids. Trimming removed 1 base at V and 5 bases at J, with 6 bases between. CDR3 nucleotides: TGTGCCAGCAGCTTAGGGCCCGATCAGCCCCAGCATTTT. It yields the protein CASSLGPDQPQHF. The whole variable domain, filled in from reference TRBV11-3 and TRBJ1-5, reads EAGVVQSPRYKIIEKKQPVAFWCNPISGHNTLYWYLQNLGQGPELLIRYENEEAVDDSQLPKDRFSAERLKGVDSTLKIQPAELGDSAVYLCASSLGPDQPQHFGDGTRLSIL.

V and J are TRBV28 and TRBJ2-7, with 7 bases aligning to TRBD1. Unmatched junction bases numbered 9, after V lost 5 bases and J lost 2 bases. Germline V gives CDR1 MDHEN, CDR2 SYDVKM. The CDR3 has 15 amino acids. The CDR3 bases are TGTGCCAGCAGTCCGATCCGGGACAGCCCCTACGAGCAGTACTTC. It codes for CASSPIRDSPYEQYF. Together with reference TRBV28 and TRBJ2-7, the CDR3 gives the full variable domain: DVKVTQSSRYLVKRTGEKVFLECVQDMDHENMFWYRQDPGLGLRLIYFSYDVKMKEKGDIPEGYSVSREKKERFSLILESASTNQTSMYLCASSPIRDSPYEQYFGPGTRLTVT.

The chain has TRBV7-8 and TRBJ2-2, with TRBD1 as a possible D gene (6 bases). The CDR3 spans 14 residues. V was shortened by 0 bases and J by 5 bases, with 7 bases between the two germline ends. Germline CDR1 reads SGHVS; CDR2 reads FQNEAQ. This CDR3 reads CASSLAQGTGELFF. The CDR3, as DNA: TGTGCCAGCAGCTTAGCACAGGGAACCGGGGAGCTGTTTTTT.

The chain couples TRBV5-6 to TRBJ2-7; 11 nucleotides agree with TRBD1. Germline CDR1 SGHDT, CDR2 YYEEEE. The CDR3 has 14 residues. V trimming: 6 bases; J trimming: 9 bases; junction bases outside the gene matches: 11. CDR3: CASTVGTGGARQYF. CDR3 coding DNA: TGTGCCAGCACCGTTGGGACAGGGGGGGCCCGGCAGTACTTC. Full variable domain (remainder filled in from reference TRBV5-6 and TRBJ2-7): DAGVTQSPTHLIKTRGQQVTLRCSPKSGHDTVSWYQQALGQGPQFIFQYYEEEERQRGNFPDRFSGHQFPNYSSELNVNALLLGDSALYLCASTVGTGGARQYFGPGTRLTVT.

This clone was recorded only once. The chain has TRBV27 and TRBJ2-2, with TRBD1 matching over 8 bases. Germline-derived CDR1 and CDR2 are MNHEY and SMNVEV (reference sequence). V lost 4 bases to trimming and J lost 4 bases; unmatched junction nucleotides: 2. CDR3 length: 14 residues. CDR3 DNA sequence: TGTGCCAGCAGTTCGACAGGGGCCACCGGGGAGCTGTTTTTT. The encoded protein is CASSSTGATGELFF.

The chain carries TRBV5-1 and TRBJ1-1, with a possible D match to TRBD1 (6 bases). The CDR3 is made up of 15 amino acids. Germline values: CDR1 SGHRS, CDR2 YFSETQ. V gave up 5 bases and J gave up 2 bases, with 16 bases separating them. As DNA, the CDR3 is TGCGCCAGCAGGAACGATGGACAGCCAAACACTGAAGCTTTCTTT. Protein product: CASRNDGQPNTEAFF.

Only one count was recorded for this clone. The V and J genes are TRBV14 and TRBJ2-3, with 12 bases fitting TRBD2. Germline assignment: CDR1 SGHDN and CDR2 FVKESK. J lost 11 bases, V lost 1 base, and 4 bases had no gene match. This CDR3 region has 14 residues. The CDR3 region has the DNA TGTGCCAGCAGCCAAGCCCTGACTAGCGGGGGGCAGTATTTT. This sequence encodes CASSQALTSGGQYF.

This chain connects TRBV3-1 (or the pseudogene TRBV3-2) to TRBJ1-2; possible D gene TRBD1, 5 bases. CDR1 is LGHDT, CDR2 YNNKEL, per germline (reference sequence). V lost 3 bases, J lost 7 bases, and 21 bases lay in between. The CDR3 runs to 16 residues. CDR3 protein: CASSQGGGGLLFGYTF. CDR3 nucleotides: TGTGCCAGCAGCCAGGGGGGGGGAGGTCTCCTTTTTGGCTACACCTTC.